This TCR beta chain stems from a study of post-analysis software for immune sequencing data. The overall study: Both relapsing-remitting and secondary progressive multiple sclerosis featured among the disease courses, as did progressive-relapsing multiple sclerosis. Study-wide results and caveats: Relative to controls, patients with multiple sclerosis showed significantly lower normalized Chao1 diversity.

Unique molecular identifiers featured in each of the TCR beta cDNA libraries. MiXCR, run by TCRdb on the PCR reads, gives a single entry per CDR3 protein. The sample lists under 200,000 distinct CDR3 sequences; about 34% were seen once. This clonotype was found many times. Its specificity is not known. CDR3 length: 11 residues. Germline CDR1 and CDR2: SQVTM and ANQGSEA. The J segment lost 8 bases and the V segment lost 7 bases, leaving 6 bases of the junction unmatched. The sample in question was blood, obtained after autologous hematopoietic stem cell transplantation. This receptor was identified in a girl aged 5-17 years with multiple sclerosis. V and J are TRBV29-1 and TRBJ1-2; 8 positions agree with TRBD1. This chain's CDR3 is CSGRDRQGYTF. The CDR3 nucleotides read TGCAGCGGGAGGGACAGGCAAGGCTACACCTTC.